A single sample is the source of the 32 T cell receptor beta chains below, sequenced in a study of T cells in tuberculosis. Sequencing was performed with immunoSEQ multiplex PCR; in TCRdb, only in-frame clones are kept and a portion is missing. The sample shows around 60,000 clones, 81% of them seen only once. Cells were sorted from thawed PBMC rested overnight and stained with GMM-loaded CD1B tetramer, viability dye and anti-CD3. CD1B tetramers were loaded with Rhodococcus equi-derived C32 glucose monomycolate. Sequencing was done on a sample of CD1b-GMM tetramer-negative cells sorted from PBMCs. These receptors were collected from an adult woman with latent tuberculosis.

In this sample, this clone turned up a few times. J is TRBJ1-5 and V is TRBV19, with 9 bases identical to TRBD1. The CDR3 loop spans 14 amino acids. Germline-derived CDR1 and CDR2 are LNHDA and SQIVND (reference sequence). V was pared by 3 bases and J by 4 bases, with 1 base of the junction left unmatched. The chain's CDR3 is CASSIDRGNQPQHF. CDR3 DNA sequence: TGTGCCAGTAGTATCGACAGGGGGAATCAGCCCCAGCATTTT.

The chain uses TRBV9 and TRBJ2-5; D is unresolved. This CDR3 has 14 amino acids. The V end was cut by 7 bases, the J end by 1 base, with 14 bases between. CDR1 and CDR2 (germline): SGDLS, YYNGEE. The CDR3 DNA reads TGTGCCAGCCCCTTCCGAGGTTCCCAAGAGACCCAGTACTTC. This sequence encodes CASPFRGSQETQYF.

The chain recombines TRBV2 with TRBJ2-3, with D hard to call. In germline, CDR1 is SNHLY, CDR2 FYNNEI. The CDR3 loop spans 15 amino acids. V was cut by 8 bases and J by 0 bases, with 15 bases left in between. CDR3 coding DNA: TGTGCCAGCCGCCTTACGCGGTCTAGCACAGATACGCAGTATTTT. Protein: CASRLTRSSTDTQYF.

The gene calls are TRBV11-2 and TRBJ2-7, with 9 bases lining up with TRBD1. After removal of 5 bases from V and 1 base from J, the junction contained 18 bases not matched to a gene. Germline CDR1 reads SGHAT; CDR2 reads FQNNGV. The CDR3 totals 19 residues. The DNA for the CDR3 is TGTGCCAGCAGCCCCCGATCCCGACAGGGGGTTTGGCCTTCCTACGAGCAGTACTTC. This sequence encodes CASSPRSRQGVWPSYEQYF.

The J gene is TRBJ2-7, the V gene TRBV28; the match to TRBD2 covers 8 bases. Germline CDR1 reads MDHEN; CDR2 reads SYDVKM. V gave up 3 bases and J gave up 4 bases; unmatched junction bases: 5. CDR3 length: 14 amino acids. The CDR3 DNA reads TGTGCCAGCAGTTTTGAACTAGCGGCGTACGAGCAGTACTTC. It is translated as CASSFELAAYEQYF.

V is TRBV7-2 and J is TRBJ2-7; TRBD1 aligns across 7 bases. CDR3 length: 15 residues. J was trimmed by 2 bases and V by 1 base; bases with no gene match: 5. Germline V gene lookup returns CDR1 SGHTA and CDR2 FQGNSA. As DNA, the CDR3 is TGTGCCAGCAGCTTAGAGTGGACAGGCACCTACGAGCAGTACTTC. Encoded protein: CASSLEWTGTYEQYF. Looking up the rest from reference TRBV7-2 and TRBJ2-7 gives the full variable domain: GAGVSQSPSNKVTEKGKDVELRCDPISGHTALYWYRQSLGQGLEFLIYFQGNSAPDKSGLPSDRFSAERTGGSVSTLTIQRTQQEDSAVYLCASSLEWTGTYEQYFGPGTRLTVT.

The chain employs TRBV28 and TRBJ1-1; D ambiguous. The V end lost 6 bases, the J end lost 1 base, and 15 bases lay between the germline ends. The CDR3 sequence is 15 residues long. Germline V CDR1 and CDR2: MDHEN, SYDVKM. DNA for the CDR3: TGTGCCAGCAGCCTAACAGATGTCAGGAACACTGAAGCTTTCTTT. Amino acid sequence: CASSLTDVRNTEAFF.

The chain recombines TRBV9 with TRBJ2-1, with 15 nucleotides matching TRBD2. V lost 3 bases to trimming and J lost 9 bases; unmatched junction nucleotides: 7. The CDR3 extends over 16 amino acids. Germline CDR1 and CDR2: SGDLS and YYNGEE. This chain's CDR3 is CASSGAGLAGGTEQFF. CDR3 nucleotide sequence: TGTGCCAGCAGCGGCGCGGGACTAGCGGGGGGTACTGAGCAGTTCTTC.

The chain has TRBV28 and TRBJ2-5, with TRBD1 identical over 9 bases. This CDR3 contains 16 residues. The J segment lost 0 bases and the V segment lost 5 bases, leaving 7 bases of the junction unmatched. CDR1 MDHEN and CDR2 SYDVKM come from the germline V gene. CDR3 amino acids: CASSTSTGGYQETQYF. Written as DNA, the CDR3 is TGTGCCAGCAGTACCTCGACAGGGGGGTACCAAGAGACCCAGTACTTC.

The chain has TRBV11-2 and TRBJ1-2, with no clear D. This CDR3 has 15 amino acids. Germline CDR1 and CDR2: SGHAT and FQNNGV. The germline V and J ends were trimmed by 5 bases and 3 bases, with 16 bases remaining between them. The CDR3 reads CASSVPGLRDYGYTF. The CDR3 bases are TGTGCCAGCAGCGTCCCGGGTCTGAGGGACTATGGCTACACCTTC.

The chain couples TRBV5-4 to TRBJ1-1; 7 bases map to TRBD1. Germline V gene sequence: CDR1 SGHNT, CDR2 YYREEE (reference sequence). This CDR3 has 14 amino acids. V was clipped by 4 bases and J by 1 base; unmatched bases: 4. The CDR3 DNA follows: TGTGCCAGCAGCCCGGGACAGAGGAACACTGAAGCTTTCTTT. Translation: CASSPGQRNTEAFF. The variable domain in full, with the rest retrieved from reference TRBV5-4 and TRBJ1-1, is ETGVTQSPTHLIKTRGQQVTLRCSSQSGHNTVSWYQQALGQGPQFIFQYYREEENGRGNFPPRFSGLQFPNYSSELNVNALELDDSALYLCASSPGQRNTEAFFGQGTRLTVV.

The genes are TRBV7-2 and TRBJ2-7; D possibly corresponds to TRBD2 (5 bases). Trimming stripped 2 bases from V and 2 bases from J, with 13 bases between. Germline CDR1 reads SGHTA; CDR2 reads FQGNSA. The CDR3 totals 15 residues. CDR3 protein: CASSLRPGSPYEQYF. The CDR3 nucleotides are TGTGCCAGCAGCTTACGACCGGGGTCCCCCTACGAGCAGTACTTC.

The chain is built from TRBV12-5 and TRBJ2-3, with TRBD2 matching 10 bases. The germline V gene encodes CDR1 LGHNT and CDR2 FRNRAP. There are 18 residues in the CDR3. V trimming: 3 bases; J trimming: 3 bases; junction bases outside the gene matches: 12. CDR3 DNA sequence: TGTGCTAGTGGTTTCGAGCGGGGGGGGGCCCCATTAACAGATACGCAGTATTTT. Encoded protein: CASGFERGGAPLTDTQYF.

The genes are TRBV6-6 and TRBJ2-7, with D perhaps TRBD2 (6 bases). The germline gives CDR1 MNHNY, CDR2 SVGAGI (reference sequence). The V gene lost 2 bases and the J gene lost 2 bases, with 10 bases spanning the gap. This CDR3 has 14 amino acids. The CDR3 spells CASSYGGVAYEQYF. CDR3 DNA: TGTGCCAGCAGTTACGGAGGGGTCGCCTACGAGCAGTACTTC.

The chain carries TRBV2 and TRBJ1-6; 7 bases are shared with TRBD1. The germline V gene has CDR1 SNHLY and CDR2 FYNNEI. The CDR3 totals 15 residues. J gave up 8 bases and V 8 bases, and 12 bases lay outside the gene matches. CDR3 region: CASQPGVRGDSPLHF. The CDR3 DNA is TGTGCCAGCCAACCAGGGGTCAGGGGGGATTCACCCCTCCACTTT.

The CDR3 loop reads CASSYSKGQGWETQYF. The CDR3 bases are TGTGCCAGCAGTTACTCGAAGGGACAGGGGTGGGAGACCCAGTACTTC. The rearrangement uses TRBV6-6 and TRBJ2-5; 10 bases line up with TRBD1. Unmatched junction bases numbered 6, after V lost 0 bases and J lost 5 bases. Per the germline V gene, CDR1 is MNHNY and CDR2 is SVGAGI (reference sequence). The length of the CDR3 is 16 residues.

The sample holds a few counts of this clone. DNA of the CDR3: TGTGCCAGCAGTTTCGGTTCTAACTATGGCTACACCTTC. Its protein is CASSFGSNYGYTF. The rearrangement uses TRBV6-1 and TRBJ1-2; D unclear. V shed 5 bases and J shed 0 bases, with 7 bases lying between them. CDR1 and CDR2 from the germline V gene are MNHNS and SASEGT. There are 13 residues in the CDR3.

This clone showed up just a few times. The V call is TRBV5-7, the J call TRBJ2-1; D unresolved. TRBV5-7 is marked as an open reading frame, function uncertain. This CDR3 has 13 amino acids. V lost 1 base and J lost 3, with 5 bases in between. CDR3 bases: TGTGCCAGCAGCTTGTTCGGCTACAATGAGCAGTTCTTC. Its translation is CASSLFGYNEQFF.

V is TRBV5-4 and J is TRBJ2-5; the match to TRBD2 covers 11 bases. The trim removed 4 bases at V and 2 bases at J, leaving 4 bases unmatched. Germline V lookup: CDR1 SGHNT, CDR2 YYREEE (reference sequence). The CDR3 is 15 residues long. CDR3 DNA: TGTGCCAGCAGCCTTCGGACTAGCGGGCAAGAGACCCAGTACTTC. This encodes CASSLRTSGQETQYF.

The V gene is TRBV4-2, the J gene TRBJ2-5; D is perhaps TRBD2 (5 bases). CDR1 and CDR2 from the germline V gene are LGHNA and YNFKEQ. This CDR3 has 16 residues. Trimming left V 4 bases short and J 3 bases short, with 18 bases between. DNA of the CDR3: TGTGCCAGCAGCCCCGGGGAAGGGCTCTCGGAAGAGACCCAGTACTTC. Protein: CASSPGEGLSEETQYF.

The rearrangement joins TRBV19 to TRBJ2-3, with a tentative D call TRBD2 (5 bases). This CDR3 region has 14 residues. The V gene's germline CDR1 is LNHDA and CDR2 SQIVND (reference sequence). V was cut by 4 bases and J by 4 bases, with 12 bases left in between. The chain's CDR3 is CASSTSPGSDTQYF. The CDR3 DNA reads as TGTGCCAGTAGTACCTCCCCGGGGTCAGATACGCAGTATTTT.

This clone was counted between two and nine times. CDR3 DNA: TGTGCCAGCAGTCGTCCGGGACTAGGCCAAGAGACCCAGTACTTC. Protein product: CASSRPGLGQETQYF. This chain links TRBV28 with TRBJ2-5; TRBD2 aligns across 8 bases. Trimming took 5 bases from V and 1 from J; bases not matched to a gene: 6. The CDR3 runs to 15 residues. Looked up from germline, CDR1 is MDHEN and CDR2 is SYDVKM.

This clone came up once. The chain combines TRBV7-3 with TRBJ2-2, with D perhaps matching TRBD2 (6 bases). The CDR3 has 18 residues. Germline V lookup: CDR1 SGHTA, CDR2 FQGTGA. V was pared by 2 bases and J by 6 bases, with 22 bases between. CDR3 in amino acids: CASSLVHWDSRTPGELFF. CDR3 bases: TGTGCCAGCAGCTTAGTTCATTGGGACTCCCGAACCCCCGGGGAGCTGTTTTTT. The entire variable domain, with the rest obtained from reference TRBV7-3 and TRBJ2-2, is as follows: GAGVSQTPSNKVTEKGKYVELRCDPISGHTALYWYRQSLGQGPEFLIYFQGTGAADDSGLPNDRFFAVRPEGSVSTLKIQRTERGDSAVYLCASSLVHWDSRTPGELFFGEGSRLTVL.

The chain uses TRBV11-2 and TRBJ2-7; 8 nucleotides line up with TRBD1. CDR3 length equals 14 residues. The V gene end was trimmed by 5 bases and the J gene end by 3 bases; junction bases not matched to a gene: 6. Germline lookup yields CDR1 SGHAT and CDR2 FQNNGV. The CDR3, as DNA: TGTGCCAGCAGCCCGGACAGGGTGATCTACGAGCAGTACTTC. It codes for CASSPDRVIYEQYF.

This chain connects TRBV5-1 to TRBJ2-2; TRBD2 matches 9 bases. Looked up from germline, CDR1 is SGHRS and CDR2 is YFSETQ. V lost 3 bases and J lost 5; bases outside the gene matches: 11. The CDR3 runs to 17 residues. CDR3 sequence reads: CASSSTPSGAQTGELFF. CDR3 nucleotide sequence: TGCGCCAGCAGCTCAACCCCTAGCGGGGCTCAAACCGGGGAGCTGTTTTTT.

This clone showed up just a few times. The J gene is TRBJ2-3, the V gene TRBV10-2; 12 bases match TRBD2. The CDR3 has 17 residues. Trimming cost V 2 bases and J 4 bases; bases outside gene matches: 7. Germline V gene sequence: CDR1 WSHSY, CDR2 SAAADI. CDR3 region: CASSEPSGRAGADTQYF. CDR3 nucleotides: TGCGCCAGCAGTGAGCCTAGCGGGAGGGCAGGGGCAGATACGCAGTATTTT.

This clone was seen a few times. V gene TRBV7-8 combines with J gene TRBJ1-1, with a weak D call TRBD1 (6 bases). CDR3 length equals 16 residues. Trimming took off 5 bases at V and 0 bases at J, with 16 bases between the two ends. CDR1 and CDR2 (germline): SGHVS, FQNEAQ. This CDR3 reads CASSPTGQGLNTEAFF. The CDR3 DNA follows: TGTGCCAGCAGCCCCACAGGGCAGGGGCTGAACACTGAAGCTTTCTTT.

The V gene is TRBV7-2, the J gene TRBJ2-1; tentatively, D is TRBD1 (5 bases). This CDR3 is 14 amino acids long. The germline gives CDR1 SGHTA, CDR2 FQGNSA. Trimming removed 5 bases at V and 8 bases at J, with 16 bases between. The CDR3 DNA sequence: TGTGCCAGCAGCACAGGTGGCCCTCGGGATGAGCAGTTCTTC. Translating gives CASSTGGPRDEQFF.

The chain combines TRBV7-8 with TRBJ2-7, with 10 bases that match TRBD1. Germline lookup yields CDR1 SGHVS and CDR2 FQNEAQ. The length of the CDR3 is 15 residues. V lost 5 bases, J lost 4 bases, and 8 bases stayed unmatched. DNA of the CDR3: TGTGCCAGCAGCCCATACCGGGACAGGGGATACGAGCAGTACTTC. It is translated as CASSPYRDRGYEQYF.

This chain joins TRBV4-3 and TRBJ2-7, with 7 bases lining up with TRBD1. Germline lookup yields CDR1 LGHNA and CDR2 YSLEER. The CDR3 runs 14 residues. The junction had 6 bases not matched to a gene; V was cut back by 4 bases and J by 3 bases. The DNA for the CDR3 is TGCGCCAGCAGCCCCCGGACAGGATACTACGAGCAGTACTTC. Its protein product is CASSPRTGYYEQYF.

The chain uses TRBV19 and TRBJ2-7; 9 nucleotides line up with TRBD2. CDR3 size: 14 residues. Per germline, CDR1 LNHDA and CDR2 SQIVND (reference sequence). V dropped 8 bases and J dropped 0; count of bases not matched to a gene: 5. The CDR3 region is CASFAGGPSYEQYF. The CDR3 DNA reads as TGTGCCAGTTTCGCGGGAGGGCCCTCCTACGAGCAGTACTTC.

The gene calls are TRBV7-2 and TRBJ2-1; 13 nucleotides agree with TRBD2. Germline V CDR1 and CDR2: SGHTA, FQGNSA. V lost 5 bases, J lost 8 bases, and 3 bases stayed unmatched. The CDR3 sequence is 14 residues long. This CDR3 reads CASSIGLAGDEQFF. CDR3 nucleotide sequence: TGTGCCAGCAGCATCGGACTAGCGGGAGATGAGCAGTTCTTC.